These 9 T cell receptor beta chains share one sample of origin, sequenced in a study of shared clonotypes between healthy human individuals. Sequencing used immunoSEQ multiplex PCR; TCRdb keeps in-frame clones, though not all of them. The table has over 1.5 million clones, approximately 98% seen once. The specimen sequenced was naive CD4+ T cells sorted from blood. As for subset: CD45RA+ positively selected. These TCRs come from a man aged 25 to 45 in good health.

J is TRBJ2-7 and V is TRBV19; either TRBD1 or TRBD2 may supply D (5 bases each). The CDR3 covers 16 residues. CDR1 is LNHDA and CDR2 is SQIVND in the germline V gene (reference sequence). The V end was cut by 5 bases, the J end by 0 bases, with 17 bases between. In DNA form, the CDR3 reads TGTGCCAGTAGTTCCCCTCGGGACCAGGGCTCCTACGAGCAGTACTTC. Translating gives CASSSPRDQGSYEQYF.

This chain connects TRBV2 to TRBJ1-2, with D uncertain. Germline values: CDR1 SNHLY, CDR2 FYNNEI. The CDR3 is 12 amino acids. V was clipped by 1 base and J by 4 bases, with 4 bases between them. The CDR3 nucleotides are TGTGCCAGCAGTGAAGGTCCCTATGGCTACACCTTC. Its translation is CASSEGPYGYTF.

Concerning this clone itself: This CDR3 is also generated by other DNA sequences in the sample. The chain joins TRBV7-2 to TRBJ2-7; D is perhaps TRBD1 (6 bases). CDR1 is SGHTA, CDR2 FQGNSA, per germline. V lost 1 base and J lost 2, with 9 bases in between. The CDR3 extends over 14 amino acids. DNA of the CDR3: TGTGCCAGCAGCTTAGGAGGGACACCCTACGAGCAGTACTTC. It codes for CASSLGGTPYEQYF.

The chain joins TRBV19 to TRBJ1-2; a possible D gene is TRBD1 (5 bases). V was shortened by 4 bases and J by 4 bases, with 13 bases between the two germline ends. The CDR3 consists of 14 residues. The germline gives CDR1 LNHDA, CDR2 SQIVND (reference sequence). CDR3 nucleotide sequence: TGTGCCAGTAGTACAGGGTTTTCGGGCTATGGCTACACCTTC. Translating it yields CASSTGFSGYGYTF.

For the CDR3, the DNA is TGCGCCAGCAGCTTGACTAGCGGGAGGGAAGAGACCCAGTACTTC. Translation: CASSLTSGREETQYF. The chain carries TRBV5-1 and TRBJ2-5; 13 bases are a match to TRBD2. Germline V gene lookup returns CDR1 SGHRS and CDR2 YFSETQ. The CDR3 sequence is 15 residues long. Losses at the gene ends were 1 base for V and 3 bases for J; bases not matched to a gene: 0. Full variable domain (outside the CDR3, taken from reference TRBV5-1 and TRBJ2-5): KAGVTQTPRYLIKTRGQQVTLSCSPISGHRSVSWYQQTPGQGLQFLFEYFSETQRNKGNFPGRFSGRQFSNSRSEMNVSTLELGDSALYLCASSLTSGREETQYFGPGTRLLVL.

The chain combines TRBV7-9 with TRBJ1-2, with 7 positions matching TRBD1. V trimming: 1 base; J trimming: 3 bases; junction bases outside the gene matches: 5. This CDR3 has 15 amino acids. The V gene's germline CDR1 is SEHNR and CDR2 FQNEAQ (reference sequence). This CDR3 reads CASSLDRTGDYGYTF. CDR3 coding DNA: TGTGCCAGCAGCTTAGATCGGACAGGAGACTATGGCTACACCTTC. The variable domain in full, completed from reference TRBV7-9 and TRBJ1-2, reads DTGVSQNPRHKITKRGQNVTFRCDPISEHNRLYWYRQTLGQGPEFLTYFQNEAQLEKSRLLSDRFSAERPKGSFSTLEIQRTEQGDSAMYLCASSLDRTGDYGYTFGSGTRLTVV.

The chain uses TRBV7-9 and TRBJ2-2; the D gene is possibly TRBD2 (5 bases). The germline V and J ends were trimmed by 11 bases and 14 bases, with 24 bases remaining between them. Germline CDR1 and CDR2: SEHNR and FQNEAQ (reference sequence). CDR3 length: 13 residues. The CDR3 sequence is CAPEEPFTGVLFF. In DNA form, the CDR3 reads TGTGCCCCCGAAGAGCCTTTCACCGGGGTCCTGTTTTTT.

The chain links TRBV6-6 to TRBJ2-7; D may match TRBD1 or TRBD2 (5 bases each). The CDR3 runs 14 residues. V gave up 4 bases and J gave up 0 bases, with 10 bases separating them. Germline V gives CDR1 MNHNY, CDR2 SVGAGI (reference sequence). The CDR3 DNA is TGTGCCAGCAGTTTGGGACCGGCCTCCTACGAGCAGTACTTC. Translation: CASSLGPASYEQYF.

CDR3 sequence: CASSSKGGIATKQYF. CDR3 bases: TGTGCCAGTAGTTCCAAGGGCGGGATTGCTACGAAGCAGTACTTC. The chain links TRBV19 to TRBJ2-7, with D perhaps matching TRBD2 (6 bases). The germline V gene has CDR1 LNHDA and CDR2 SQIVND (reference sequence). The CDR3 runs to 15 residues. Trimming pared 5 bases from V and 8 bases from J, leaving 22 bases between.